This paragraph reports one T cell receptor beta chain. The protocol was immunoSEQ multiplex PCR, while the TCRdb copy is restricted to in-frame clones and leaves out a portion. The sample holds about 2.3 million clones, around 90% seen once. The sample originates from a study of shared clonotypes between healthy human individuals. This CDR3 contains 13 residues. Germline V gives CDR1 SGHNT, CDR2 YENEEA. The V gene end was trimmed by 5 bases and the J gene end by 15 bases; junction bases not matched to a gene: 10. The chain is built from TRBV11-3 and TRBJ2-1; 10 bases agree with TRBD2. Sequencing used naive CD4+ T cells from PBMCs. Specified subset: CD45RA+ positively selected. The source is a man younger than 35 in good health. Some clones in this sample may be carry-over from other donors' samples. The CDR3 nucleotides are TGTGCCAGCAGCACGGGGGCTAGCGGGAGACCGTTCTTC. Protein sequence: CASSTGASGRPFF.